This TCR beta chain was recovered during a study of blood T cell repertoires in COVID-19 (TCRdb year 2020). With respect to the entire study: Collaborator samples came from the United States, Italy and Spain and covered acute and convalescent phases of COVID-19. The material from the prospective study consisted of cDNA or gDNA derived from T cells, B-cell-depleted T cells, or PBMCs. The dataset comprised deeply sampled blood TCRbeta repertoires from subjects exposed to, actively infected with, or recovered from COVID-19. A freely available public database, intended as a resource for researchers studying the immune response to SARS-CoV-2, is where the repertoires were released. Samples were obtained from the ongoing ImmuneRACE study (first 160 participants) and from about 1,300 subjects provided by 6 global collaborators. Nearly every sample came with metadata listing a de-identified subject ID, COVID-19 status, age in years and sex. Where available, HLA class I and class II types were obtained from metadata supplied by the sample provider rather than from assay-based typing.

Whole blood was collected in K2EDTA tubes by collaborating institutions according to the institutions' own protocols. For TCRbeta analysis, collaborators shipped samples in one of three forms: frozen whole blood, isolated PBMCs, or DNA extracted from either of those sample types. The investigation overall reported the following: The amount of clinical and demographic metadata varied by source and participant and was provided uncurated.

Inclusive of the bounding cysteine and phenylalanine, the CDR3 is 16 residues long. The read is trimmed to its CDR3 DNA, 48 bases read in frame from base 1. As encoded in the germline V gene (reference sequence), CDR1 is MNHEY while CDR2 is SMNVEV. Trimming takes 5 bases off V and 6 bases off J; junction bases not matched to a gene: 11. The immunoSEQ Assay, a bias-controlled multiplex PCR, was used to amplify TCRbeta CDR3 regions from genomic DNA. The paper's processing steps were these. Nucleated cell counts per sample were estimated from amplification of reference gene primers within the assay. Sequence reads were collapsed and filtered to measure the absolute abundance of every unique TCRbeta CDR3 rearrangement. For each sample, productive Simpson clonality was calculated by taking the square root of Simpson's diversity index across productive rearrangements. TCRdb's version of the immuneACCESS table is confined to in-frame rearrangements and falls short of the full clone set. An unresolved V gene accounts for under half of the shortfall where checked; the remainder is of unknown origin. That table furnishes V, J and clone size, whereas the DNA furnished D and trimming. Across this sample there are approximately 51,000 clones, with around nine tenths seen only once. The ten biggest clones cover 6.5% of the sample.

In the case of this clone: No cognate antigen has been identified for it. Base qualities are not provided; no much larger clone lies one nucleotide away.

The chain employs TRBV27 and TRBJ2-1, with 9 bases in between that match TRBD2. Sequenced: peripheral blood. The sequence was collected from a man aged 50-59 years with active COVID-19. CDR3 loop: CASSNLAGYEGNEQFF. The sequenced DNA is TGTGCCAGCAGTAATCTAGCGGGATATGAGGGCAATGAGCAGTTCTTC.